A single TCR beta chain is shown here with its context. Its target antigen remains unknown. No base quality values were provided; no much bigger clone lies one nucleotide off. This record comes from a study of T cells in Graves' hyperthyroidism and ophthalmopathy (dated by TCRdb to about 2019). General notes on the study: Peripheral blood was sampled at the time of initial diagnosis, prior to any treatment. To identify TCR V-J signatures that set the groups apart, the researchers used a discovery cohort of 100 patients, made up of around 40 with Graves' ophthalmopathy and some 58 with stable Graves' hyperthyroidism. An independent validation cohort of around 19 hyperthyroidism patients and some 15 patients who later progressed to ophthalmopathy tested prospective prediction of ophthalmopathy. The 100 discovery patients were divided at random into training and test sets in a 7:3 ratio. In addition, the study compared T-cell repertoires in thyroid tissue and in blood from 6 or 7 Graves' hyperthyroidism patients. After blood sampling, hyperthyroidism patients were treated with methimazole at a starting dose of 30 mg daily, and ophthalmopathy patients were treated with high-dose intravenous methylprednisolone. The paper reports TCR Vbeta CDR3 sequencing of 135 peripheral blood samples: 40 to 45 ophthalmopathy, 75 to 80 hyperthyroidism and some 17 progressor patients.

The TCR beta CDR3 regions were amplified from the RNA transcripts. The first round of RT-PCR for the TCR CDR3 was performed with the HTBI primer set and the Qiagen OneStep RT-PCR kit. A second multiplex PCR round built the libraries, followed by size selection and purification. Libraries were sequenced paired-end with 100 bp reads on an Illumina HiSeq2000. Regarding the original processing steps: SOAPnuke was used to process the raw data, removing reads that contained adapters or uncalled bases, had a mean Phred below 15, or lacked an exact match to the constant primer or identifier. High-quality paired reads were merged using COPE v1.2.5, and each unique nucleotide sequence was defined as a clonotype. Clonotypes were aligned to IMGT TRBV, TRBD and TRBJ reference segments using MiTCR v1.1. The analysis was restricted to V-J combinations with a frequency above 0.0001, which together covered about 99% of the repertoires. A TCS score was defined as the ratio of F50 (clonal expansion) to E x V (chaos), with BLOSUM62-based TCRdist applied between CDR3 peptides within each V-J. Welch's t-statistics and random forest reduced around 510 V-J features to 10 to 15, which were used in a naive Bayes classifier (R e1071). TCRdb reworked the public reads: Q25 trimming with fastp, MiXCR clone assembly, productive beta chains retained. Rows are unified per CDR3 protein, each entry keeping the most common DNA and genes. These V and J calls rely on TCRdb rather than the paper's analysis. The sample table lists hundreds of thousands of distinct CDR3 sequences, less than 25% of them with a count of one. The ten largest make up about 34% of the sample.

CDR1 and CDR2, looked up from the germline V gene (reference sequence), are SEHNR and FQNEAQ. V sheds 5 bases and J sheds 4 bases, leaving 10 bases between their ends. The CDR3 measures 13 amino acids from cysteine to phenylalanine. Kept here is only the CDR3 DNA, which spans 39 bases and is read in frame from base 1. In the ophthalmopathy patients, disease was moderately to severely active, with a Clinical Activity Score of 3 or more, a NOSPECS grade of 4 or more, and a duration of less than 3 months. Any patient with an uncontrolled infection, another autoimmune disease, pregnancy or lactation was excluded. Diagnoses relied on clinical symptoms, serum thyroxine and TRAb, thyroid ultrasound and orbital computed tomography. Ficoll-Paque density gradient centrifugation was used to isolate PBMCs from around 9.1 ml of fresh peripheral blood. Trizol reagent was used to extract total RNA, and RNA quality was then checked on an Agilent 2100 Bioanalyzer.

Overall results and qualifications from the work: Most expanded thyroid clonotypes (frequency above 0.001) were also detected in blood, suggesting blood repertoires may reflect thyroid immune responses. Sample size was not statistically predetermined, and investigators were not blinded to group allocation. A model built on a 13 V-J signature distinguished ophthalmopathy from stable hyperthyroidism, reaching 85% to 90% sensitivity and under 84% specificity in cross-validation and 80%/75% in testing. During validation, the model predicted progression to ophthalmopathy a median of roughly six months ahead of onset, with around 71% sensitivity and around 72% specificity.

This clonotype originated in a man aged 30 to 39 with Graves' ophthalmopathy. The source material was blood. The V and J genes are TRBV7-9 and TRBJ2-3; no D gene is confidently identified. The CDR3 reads CASSVDGPDTQYF. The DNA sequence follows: TGTGCCAGCAGCGTGGACGGCCCAGATACGCAGTATTTT.